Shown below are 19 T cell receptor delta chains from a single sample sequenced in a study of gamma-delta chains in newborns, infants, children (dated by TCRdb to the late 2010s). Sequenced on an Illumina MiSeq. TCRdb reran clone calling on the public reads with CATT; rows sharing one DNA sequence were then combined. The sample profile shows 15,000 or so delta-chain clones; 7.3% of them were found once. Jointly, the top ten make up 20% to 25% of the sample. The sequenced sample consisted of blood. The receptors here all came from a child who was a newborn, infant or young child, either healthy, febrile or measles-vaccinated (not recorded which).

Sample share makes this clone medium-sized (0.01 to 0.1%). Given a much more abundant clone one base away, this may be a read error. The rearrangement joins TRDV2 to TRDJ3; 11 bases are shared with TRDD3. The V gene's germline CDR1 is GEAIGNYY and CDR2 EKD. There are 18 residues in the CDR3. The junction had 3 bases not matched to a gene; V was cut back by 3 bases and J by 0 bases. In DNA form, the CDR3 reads TGTGCCTGTGACGAACTGGGGGATAGCTCCTGGGACACCCGACAGATGTTTTTC. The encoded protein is CACDELGDSSWDTRQMFF.

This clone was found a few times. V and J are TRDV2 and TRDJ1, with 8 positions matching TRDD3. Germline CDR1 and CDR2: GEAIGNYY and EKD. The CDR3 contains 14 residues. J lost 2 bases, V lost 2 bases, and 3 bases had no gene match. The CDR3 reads CACDKYWGTDKLIF. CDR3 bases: TGTGCCTGTGACAAATACTGGGGGACCGATAAACTCATCTTT.

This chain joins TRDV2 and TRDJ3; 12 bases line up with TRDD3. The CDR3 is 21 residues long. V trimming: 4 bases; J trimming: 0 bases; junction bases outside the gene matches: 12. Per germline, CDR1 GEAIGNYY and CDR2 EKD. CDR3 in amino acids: CACDPLGDTPQRSWDTRQMFF. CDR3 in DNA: TGTGCCTGTGATCCACTGGGGGATACCCCTCAGCGCTCCTGGGACACCCGACAGATGTTTTTC.

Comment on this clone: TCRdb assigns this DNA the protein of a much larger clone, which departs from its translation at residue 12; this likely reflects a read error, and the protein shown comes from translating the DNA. This CDR3 is CACDTWGPSSWGTRQMFF. CDR3 bases: TGTGCCTGTGACACCTGGGGGCCGAGCTCCTGGGGCACCCGACAGATGTTTTTC. The rearrangement joins TRDV2 to TRDJ3, with D possibly matching TRDD3 (6 bases). Germline CDR1 and CDR2: GEAIGNYY and EKD. The CDR3 covers 18 residues.

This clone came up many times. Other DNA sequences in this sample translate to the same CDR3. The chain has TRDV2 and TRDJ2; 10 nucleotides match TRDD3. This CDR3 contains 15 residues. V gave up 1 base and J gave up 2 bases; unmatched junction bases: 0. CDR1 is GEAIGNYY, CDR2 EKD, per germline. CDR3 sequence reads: CACDTGGYLTAQLFF. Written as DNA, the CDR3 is TGTGCCTGTGACACTGGGGGATACTTGACAGCACAACTCTTCTTT.

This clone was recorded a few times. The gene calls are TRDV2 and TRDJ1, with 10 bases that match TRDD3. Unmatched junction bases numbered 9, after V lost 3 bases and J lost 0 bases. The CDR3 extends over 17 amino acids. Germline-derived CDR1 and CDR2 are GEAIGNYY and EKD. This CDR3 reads CACDFILTGGYTDKLIF. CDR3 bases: TGTGCCTGTGACTTCATTTTAACTGGGGGATACACCGATAAACTCATCTTT.

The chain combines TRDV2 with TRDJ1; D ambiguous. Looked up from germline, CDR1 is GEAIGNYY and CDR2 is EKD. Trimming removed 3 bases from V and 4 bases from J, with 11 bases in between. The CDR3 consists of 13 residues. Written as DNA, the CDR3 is TGTGCCTGTGACGCCTGGAGGATCGATAAACTCATCTTT. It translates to CACDAWRIDKLIF.

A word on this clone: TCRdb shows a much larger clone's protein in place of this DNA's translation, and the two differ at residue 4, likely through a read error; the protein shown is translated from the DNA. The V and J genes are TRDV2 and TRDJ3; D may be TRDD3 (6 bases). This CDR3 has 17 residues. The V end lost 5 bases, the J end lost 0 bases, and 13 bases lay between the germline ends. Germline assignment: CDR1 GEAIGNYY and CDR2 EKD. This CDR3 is CACGTTGSSWDTRQMFF. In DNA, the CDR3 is TGTGCCTGTGGCACTACTGGGAGCTCCTGGGACACCCGACAGATGTTTTTC.

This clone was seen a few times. The CDR3 nucleotides read TGTGCCCCGAGTACTGGGGGATACCCCTGGGACACCCGACAGATGTTTTTC. Residues: CAPSTGGYPWDTRQMFF. This chain connects TRDV3 to TRDJ3, with 12 bases lining up with TRDD3. The CDR3 runs to 17 residues. Trimming cost V 5 bases and J 2 bases; bases outside gene matches: 7. CDR1 is TVYSNPD and CDR2 is GDNSRS in the germline V gene (reference sequence).

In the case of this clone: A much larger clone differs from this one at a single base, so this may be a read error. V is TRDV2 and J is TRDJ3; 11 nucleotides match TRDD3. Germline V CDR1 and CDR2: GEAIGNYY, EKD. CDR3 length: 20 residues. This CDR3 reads CACDTVGGYGSSWDARQMFF. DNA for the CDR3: TGTGCCTGTGACACCGTTGGGGGATACGGAAGCTCCTGGGACGCCCGACAGATGTTTTTC.

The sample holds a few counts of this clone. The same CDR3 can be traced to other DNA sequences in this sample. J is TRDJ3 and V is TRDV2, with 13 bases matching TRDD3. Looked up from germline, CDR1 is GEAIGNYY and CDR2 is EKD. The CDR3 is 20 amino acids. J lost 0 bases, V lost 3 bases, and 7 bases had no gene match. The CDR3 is CACDPLLGDTSSWDTRQMFF. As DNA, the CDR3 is TGTGCCTGTGACCCTCTACTGGGGGATACGAGCTCCTGGGACACCCGACAGATGTTTTTC.

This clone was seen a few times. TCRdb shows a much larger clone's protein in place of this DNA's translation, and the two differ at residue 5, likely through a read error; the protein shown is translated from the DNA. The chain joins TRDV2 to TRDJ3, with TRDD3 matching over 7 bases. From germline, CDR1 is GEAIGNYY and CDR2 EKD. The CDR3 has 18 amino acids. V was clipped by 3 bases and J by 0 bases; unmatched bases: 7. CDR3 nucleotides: TGTGCCTGTGACGCCGGATGGGGGAGCTCCTGGGACACCCGACAGATGTTTTTC. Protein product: CACDAGWGSSWDTRQMFF.

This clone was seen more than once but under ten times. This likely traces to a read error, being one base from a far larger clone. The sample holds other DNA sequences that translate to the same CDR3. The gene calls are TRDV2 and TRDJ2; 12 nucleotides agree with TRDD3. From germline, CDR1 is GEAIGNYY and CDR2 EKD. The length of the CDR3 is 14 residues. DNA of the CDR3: TGTGCCTGTGACATACTGGGGGATACAGCACAGCTCTTCTTT. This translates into CACDILGDTAQLFF.

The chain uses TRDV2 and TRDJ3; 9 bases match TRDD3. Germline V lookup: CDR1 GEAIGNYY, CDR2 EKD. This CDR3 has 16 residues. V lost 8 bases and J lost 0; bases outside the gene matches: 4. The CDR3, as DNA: TGTGCCTCCCACTGGGGGAGCTCCTGGGACACCCGACAGATGTTTTTC. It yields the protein CASHWGSSWDTRQMFF.

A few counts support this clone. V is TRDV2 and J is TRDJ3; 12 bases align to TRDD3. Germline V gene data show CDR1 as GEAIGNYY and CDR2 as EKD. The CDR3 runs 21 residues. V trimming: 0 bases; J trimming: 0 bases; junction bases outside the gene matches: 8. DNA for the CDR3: TGTGCCTGTGACACCGTTGATCTGGGGGATACGAGCTCCTGGGACACCCGACAGATGTTTTTC. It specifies CACDTVDLGDTSSWDTRQMFF.

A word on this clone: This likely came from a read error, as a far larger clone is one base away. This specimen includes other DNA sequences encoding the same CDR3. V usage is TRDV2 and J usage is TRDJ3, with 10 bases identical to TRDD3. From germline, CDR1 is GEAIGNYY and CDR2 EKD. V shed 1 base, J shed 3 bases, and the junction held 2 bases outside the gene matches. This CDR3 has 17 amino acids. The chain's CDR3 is CACDTAGGYWDTRQMFF. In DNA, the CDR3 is TGTGCCTGTGACACAGCTGGGGGATACTGGGACACCCGACAGATGTTTTTC.

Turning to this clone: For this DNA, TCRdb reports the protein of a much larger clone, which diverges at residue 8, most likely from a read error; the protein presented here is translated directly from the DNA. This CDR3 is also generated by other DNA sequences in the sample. Written as DNA, the CDR3 is TGTGCCTGTGACACTGGGGGATCCGGATCCTGGGACACCCGACAGATGTTTTTC. Its protein is CACDTGGSGSWDTRQMFF. The V call is TRDV2, the J call TRDJ3, with 8 bases that match TRDD3. This CDR3 is 18 amino acids long. The V gene's germline CDR1 is GEAIGNYY and CDR2 EKD. Unmatched junction bases numbered 5, after V lost 1 base and J lost 1 base.

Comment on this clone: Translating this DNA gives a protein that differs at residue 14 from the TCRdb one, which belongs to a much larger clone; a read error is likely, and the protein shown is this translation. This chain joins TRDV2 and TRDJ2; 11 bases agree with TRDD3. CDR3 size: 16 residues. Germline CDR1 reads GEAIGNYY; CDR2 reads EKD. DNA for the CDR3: TGTGCCTGTGACACTGGGGGATACGCTTTGACAGCACAACCCTTCTTT. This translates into CACDTGGYALTAQPFF.

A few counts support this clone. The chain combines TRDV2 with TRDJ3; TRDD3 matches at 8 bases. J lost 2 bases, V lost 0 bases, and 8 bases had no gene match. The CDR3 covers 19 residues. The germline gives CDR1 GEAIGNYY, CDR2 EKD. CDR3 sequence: CACDTAAWGDTWDTRQMFF. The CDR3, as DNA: TGTGCCTGTGACACCGCGGCATGGGGGGATACCTGGGACACCCGACAGATGTTTTTC.